This TCR beta chain stems from a study of control samples from healthy donors and cancer patients. The CDR3 spans 13 residues. CDR1 is MNHEY and CDR2 is SMNVEV in the germline V gene (reference sequence). V lost 4 bases and J lost 4, with 7 bases in between. The method was immunoSEQ multiplex PCR; TCRdb's version includes in-frame clones alone and lacks a portion of them. This sample has roughly 84,000 clones; 91% occur once, and the top ten carry 17%. This TCR derives from a man aged 45-65 years in good health. The sequenced sample was blood. The chain links TRBV27 to TRBJ2-2, with no clear D. The CDR3 DNA reads as TGTGCCAGCAGTTGGCGGAGCACCGGGGAGCTGTTTTTT. The encoded protein is CASSWRSTGELFF.